These 28 T cell receptor beta chains came from one sample sequenced in a study of a mutant IDH1 vaccine in newly diagnosed glioma. This table comes from immunoSEQ multiplex PCR, and its TCRdb copy is limited to in-frame clones, with some not included. This sample has 55,000 to 65,000 clones, with 75% to 85% found just once. Their target antigens are unknown. Noted time point: week 11, during vaccination. The investigators gave 300 ug of mutant IDH1 20-mer peptide in each vaccine dose, together with topical imiquimod. Source: PBMCs, taken from a glioma patient whose treatment included an IDH1 peptide vaccine. The source of these receptors is a man aged 50 to 60 with glioma.

This chain links TRBV2 with TRBJ2-1, with D uncertain. CDR1 SNHLY and CDR2 FYNNEI come from the germline V gene. This CDR3 region has 14 residues. Trimming stripped 8 bases from V and 2 bases from J, with 13 bases between. The CDR3 is CASQKALPYNEQFF. The DNA for the CDR3 is TGTGCCAGCCAGAAGGCTTTACCCTACAATGAGCAGTTCTTC.

J is TRBJ2-2 and V is TRBV5-1, with 8 bases identical to TRBD2. Trimming at V came to 2 bases and at J to 6 bases, leaving 3 bases not matched to a gene. This CDR3 has 14 amino acids. Germline values: CDR1 SGHRS, CDR2 YFSETQ. The CDR3 here is CASSLGAGAGELFF. The CDR3 DNA follows: TGCGCCAGCAGCTTAGGAGCGGGGGCCGGGGAGCTGTTTTTT. The variable domain in full, with the rest retrieved from reference TRBV5-1 and TRBJ2-2, is KAGVTQTPRYLIKTRGQQVTLSCSPISGHRSVSWYQQTPGQGLQFLFEYFSETQRNKGNFPGRFSGRQFSNSRSEMNVSTLELGDSALYLCASSLGAGAGELFFGEGSRLTVL.

The V call is TRBV6-6, the J call TRBJ2-7; tentative D call: TRBD1 (6 bases). Germline values: CDR1 MNHNY, CDR2 SVGAGI (reference sequence). Trimming cost V 6 bases and J 2 bases, with 11 bases left between them. The CDR3 contains 13 residues. CDR3 sequence: CASRQGLPYEQYF. Here the CDR3 DNA reads TGTGCCAGCAGGCAGGGGCTTCCCTACGAGCAGTACTTC.

This clone was detected only a few times. V and J are TRBV19 and TRBJ1-5; D perhaps matches TRBD1 (5 bases). Trimming took off 3 bases at V and 5 bases at J, with 14 bases between the two ends. The CDR3 consists of 15 residues. Germline V gene lookup returns CDR1 LNHDA and CDR2 SQIVND (reference sequence). CDR3 loop: CASSIGGRDDQPQHF. CDR3 sequence (DNA): TGTGCCAGTAGTATTGGGGGGAGGGACGATCAGCCCCAGCATTTT.

This clone was detected only a few times. This sequence joins TRBV4-3 and TRBJ2-1; the D gene is possibly TRBD1 (6 bases). The CDR3 sequence is 14 residues long. Trimming cost V 0 bases and J 5 bases, with 8 bases left between them. Germline CDR1 reads LGHNA; CDR2 reads YSLEER. The CDR3, as DNA: TGCGCCAGCAGCCAAGATACAGGGAACAATGAGCAGTTCTTC. It codes for CASSQDTGNNEQFF.

V and J are TRBV25-1 and TRBJ2-7; D uncertain. Per germline, CDR1 MGHDK and CDR2 SYGVNS. With 1 base removed from V and 2 bases from J, the gap between germline ends came to 9 bases. The CDR3 covers 14 residues. The CDR3 reads CASSEFGSTYEQYF. Here the CDR3 DNA reads TGTGCCAGCAGTGAATTCGGCAGCACCTACGAGCAGTACTTC.

This chain uses TRBV20-1 with TRBJ1-4; D remains ambiguous. Trimming shortened V by 1 base and J by 8 bases, and 5 bases separated the two germline ends. CDR3 size: 11 residues. The germline V gene encodes CDR1 DFQATT and CDR2 SNEGSKA (reference sequence). In DNA form, the CDR3 reads TGCAGTGCTAGAGTGGGCGAAAAACTGTTTTTT. This sequence encodes CSARVGEKLFF.

V and J are TRBV4-1 and TRBJ1-4; no clear D. Germline CDR1 reads MGHRA; CDR2 reads YSYEKL. Trimming stripped 0 bases from V and 8 bases from J, with 13 bases between. There are 15 residues in the CDR3. DNA of the CDR3: TGCGCCAGCAGCCAAGATGGGGTTGAGTCGGAAAAACTGTTTTTT. Residues: CASSQDGVESEKLFF.

This chain connects TRBV7-2 to TRBJ2-3; TRBD1 matches 9 bases. This CDR3 is built from 13 residues. Germline CDR1 and CDR2: SGHTA and FQGNSA. The J segment lost 6 bases and the V segment lost 3 bases, leaving 1 base of the junction unmatched. The CDR3 DNA is TGTGCCAGCAGCTTGGACAGGGGCGATACGCAGTATTTT. This encodes CASSLDRGDTQYF.

This chain links TRBV7-9 with TRBJ2-3; TRBD1 is a possible D gene (7 bases). The CDR3 loop spans 15 amino acids. The V and J ends lost 3 bases and 2 bases respectively, with 12 bases between them. Per the germline V gene, CDR1 is SEHNR and CDR2 is FQNEAQ (reference sequence). CDR3 coding DNA: TGTGCCAGCAGCTTCACCAGGGGGGACACAGATACGCAGTATTTT. Amino acids: CASSFTRGDTDTQYF.

The V call is TRBV6-1, the J call TRBJ2-5; a possible D gene is TRBD2 (5 bases). The V gene's germline CDR1 is MNHNS and CDR2 SASEGT. V lost 7 bases and J lost 1, with 13 bases in between. The CDR3 has 14 amino acids. CDR3 DNA: TGTGCCAGCACCGACGGAGGCAGCCAAGAGACCCAGTACTTC. Amino acid sequence: CASTDGGSQETQYF.

The chain joins TRBV6-5 to TRBJ2-2, with a possible D match to TRBD2 (5 bases). The CDR3 has 13 residues. V lost 4 bases and J 5 bases, leaving 8 bases between the germline ends. Germline V gene data show CDR1 as MNHEY and CDR2 as SVGAGI. The CDR3 region has the DNA TGTGCCAGCAGTTCCCCGGGGACCGGGGAGCTGTTTTTT. It is translated as CASSSPGTGELFF.

The chain couples TRBV25-1 to TRBJ2-5; D remains unclear. The CDR3 runs 11 residues. V dropped 4 bases and J dropped 5 bases, with 5 bases sitting between them. CDR1 is MGHDK, CDR2 SYGVNS, per germline. The DNA of the CDR3 is TGTGCCAGCAGTGCCGGGGAGACCCAGTACTTC. Protein sequence: CASSAGETQYF.

V gene TRBV7-2 combines with J gene TRBJ1-1; no definite D call. Trimming cost V 2 bases and J 3 bases, with 13 bases left between them. The CDR3 spans 15 residues. Germline V gene data show CDR1 as SGHTA and CDR2 as FQGNSA. CDR3 sequence reads: CASSLSSGRDTEAFF. The CDR3 region has the DNA TGTGCCAGCAGCTTATCCTCCGGAAGGGACACTGAAGCTTTCTTT.

The chain employs TRBV4-1 and TRBJ1-2, with TRBD1 matching 7 bases. The junction had 6 bases not matched to a gene; V was cut back by 0 bases and J by 8 bases. The germline CDR1 and CDR2 sequences are MGHRA and YSYEKL. This CDR3 is 14 amino acids long. The CDR3 loop reads CASSQDGQGEGYTF. As DNA, the CDR3 is TGCGCCAGCAGCCAAGATGGGCAGGGGGAAGGCTACACCTTC.

The CDR3: CAWISGQGYSNEQFF. The CDR3 nucleotides read TGTGCCTGGATATCGGGGCAGGGCTATTCCAATGAGCAGTTCTTC. The V call is TRBV30, the J call TRBJ2-1; D possibly uses TRBD1 or TRBD2 (5 bases each). The CDR3 is 15 amino acids. V dropped 4 bases and J dropped 6 bases, with 19 bases sitting between them. The germline CDR1 and CDR2 sequences are GTSNPN and SVGIG (reference sequence).

V usage is TRBV10-3 and J usage is TRBJ2-5; TRBD2 is a possible D gene (5 bases). The CDR3 is made up of 14 amino acids. Trimming pared 6 bases from V and 4 bases from J, leaving 15 bases between. The germline CDR1 and CDR2 sequences are ENHRY and SYGVKD. The CDR3 coding sequence is TGTGCCATCAGCGGGGTGAATTTCGGAGAGACCCAGTACTTC. Protein: CAISGVNFGETQYF.

The chain uses TRBV10-2 and TRBJ1-4; D is perhaps TRBD1 (5 bases). V was cut by 3 bases and J by 3 bases, with 8 bases left in between. This CDR3 has 14 residues. Germline-derived CDR1 and CDR2 are WSHSY and SAAADI. The CDR3 protein is CASSDPGSNEKLFF. In nucleotides, the CDR3 is TGCGCCAGCAGTGACCCAGGGTCTAATGAAAAACTGTTTTTT.

The rearrangement links TRBV4-2 to TRBJ2-7; TRBD2 aligns across 8 bases. The CDR3 length is 15 residues. The germline gives CDR1 LGHNA, CDR2 YNFKEQ. The J segment lost 0 bases and the V segment lost 0 bases, leaving 1 base of the junction unmatched. CDR3 protein: CASSQESGSSYEQYF. CDR3 DNA sequence: TGTGCCAGCAGCCAAGAAAGCGGGAGCTCCTACGAGCAGTACTTC.

The gene calls are TRBV7-7 and TRBJ1-5; D is undetermined. There are 13 residues in the CDR3. Trimming stripped 3 bases from V and 3 bases from J, with 6 bases between. The V gene's germline CDR1 is SSHAT and CDR2 FNYEAQ (reference sequence). The CDR3: CASSLSYNQPQHF. The CDR3 bases are TGTGCCAGCAGCTTGTCGTACAATCAGCCCCAGCATTTT.

This clone was seen once. The genes are TRBV7-8 and TRBJ2-7, with 11 bases aligning to TRBD2. V shed 5 bases, J shed 1 base, and the junction held 4 bases outside the gene matches. The length of the CDR3 is 15 residues. Germline values: CDR1 SGHVS, CDR2 FQNEAQ. The CDR3, as DNA: TGTGCCAGCAGCGCGGGACTAGCGGAGTCCTACGAGCAGTACTTC. Amino acid sequence: CASSAGLAESYEQYF.

V is TRBV5-1 and J is TRBJ1-2; possible D gene TRBD1, 6 bases. Per the germline V gene, CDR1 is SGHRS and CDR2 is YFSETQ. V gave up 2 bases and J gave up 2 bases, with 13 bases separating them. This CDR3 region has 15 residues. CDR3 region: CASSFGQIRNYGYTF. The CDR3 DNA follows: TGCGCCAGCAGCTTCGGACAGATTAGAAACTATGGCTACACCTTC.

This rearrangement joins TRBV4-2 to TRBJ1-2; D is ambiguous. This CDR3 is built from 17 residues. Germline V lookup: CDR1 LGHNA, CDR2 YNFKEQ. The ends were cut back, 0 bases at V and 4 bases at J, with 18 bases in the middle. This chain's CDR3 is CASSQDFTQGGGYGYTF. The CDR3 region has the DNA TGTGCCAGCAGCCAAGATTTCACCCAAGGAGGCGGCTATGGCTACACCTTC.

The V and J genes are TRBV14 and TRBJ2-7, with 8 bases that match TRBD1. This CDR3 spans 13 amino acids. V dropped 8 bases and J dropped 4; count of bases not matched to a gene: 7. Germline CDR1 SGHDN, CDR2 FVKESK. In DNA form, the CDR3 reads TGTGCCAGCGTAGACAGGGGTAGGTACGAGCAGTACTTC. This translates into CASVDRGRYEQYF.

This sequence joins TRBV11-3 and TRBJ2-3; 8 bases agree with TRBD1. Germline V CDR1 and CDR2: SGHNT, YENEEA. CDR3 length equals 16 residues. Unmatched junction bases numbered 13, after V lost 5 bases and J lost 6 bases. As DNA, the CDR3 is TGTGCCAGCAGCGCTCGGACAGGGTCGGCCCCGGATACGCAGTATTTT. Protein product: CASSARTGSAPDTQYF.

The J gene is TRBJ1-1, the V gene TRBV6-6; no firm D call. The CDR3 loop spans 16 amino acids. Trimming took 0 bases from V and 5 from J, leaving 16 bases between them. The germline CDR1 and CDR2 sequences are MNHNY and SVGAGI (reference sequence). CDR3 in amino acids: CASSYSAGFSSTEAFF. The CDR3, as DNA: TGTGCCAGCAGTTACTCAGCAGGATTCTCATCTACTGAAGCTTTCTTT.

This clone was seen once. This sequence joins TRBV5-1 and TRBJ1-1; TRBD1 might be the D (5 bases). In germline, CDR1 is SGHRS, CDR2 YFSETQ. The CDR3 spans 14 residues. The ends were cut back, 0 bases at V and 1 base at J, with 7 bases in the middle. The CDR3 coding sequence is TGCGCCAGCAGCTTGGGGGGGTCGAACACTGAAGCTTTCTTT. It yields the protein CASSLGGSNTEAFF.

This chain uses TRBV7-9 with TRBJ1-1, with 8 bases matching TRBD1. The germline V gene has CDR1 SEHNR and CDR2 FQNEAQ (reference sequence). The V gene end was trimmed by 2 bases and the J gene end by 8 bases; junction bases not matched to a gene: 7. CDR3 length: 14 amino acids. CDR3 DNA: TGTGCCAGCAGCTTACCGGGACAGGTGAAGGAAGCTTTCTTT. As protein: CASSLPGQVKEAFF.